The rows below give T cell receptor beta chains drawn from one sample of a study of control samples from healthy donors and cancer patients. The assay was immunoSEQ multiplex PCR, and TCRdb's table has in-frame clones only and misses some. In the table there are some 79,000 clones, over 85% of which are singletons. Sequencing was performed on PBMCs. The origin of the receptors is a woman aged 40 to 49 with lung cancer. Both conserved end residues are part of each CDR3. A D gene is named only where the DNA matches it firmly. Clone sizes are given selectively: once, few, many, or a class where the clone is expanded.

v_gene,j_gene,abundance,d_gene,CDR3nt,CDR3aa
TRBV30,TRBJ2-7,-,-,TGTGCCTGGAGCCAGGGTACCTACGAGCAGTACTTC,CAWSQGTYEQYF
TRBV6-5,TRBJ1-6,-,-,TGTGCCAGCAATCGCGGGCGAGGTTCACCCCTCCACTTT,CASNRGRGSPLHF
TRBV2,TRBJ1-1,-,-,TGTGCCAGCAGCCCCGAATGGATGAACACTGAAGCTTTCTTT,CASSPEWMNTEAFF
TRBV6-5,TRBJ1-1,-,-,TGTGCCAGCAAGGGTTCTTGGAGGGGCACTGAAGCTTTCTTT,CASKGSWRGTEAFF
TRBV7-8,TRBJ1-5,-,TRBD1,TGTGCCAGCAGCTTTAGCGGGACAGGGGTCATCAATCAGCCCCAGCATTTT,CASSFSGTGVINQPQHF
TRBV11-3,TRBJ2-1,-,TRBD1,TGTGCCAGCAGCTTAGGGACGTCCGGGACAGGGCTTAACAATGAGCAGTTCTTC,CASSLGTSGTGLNNEQFF
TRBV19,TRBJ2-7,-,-,TGTGCCAGTAGTCCCCAGGGCTACGAGCAGTACTTC,CASSPQGYEQYF
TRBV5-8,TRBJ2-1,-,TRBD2,TGTGCCAGCAGCTTCCGCCTAGCGGGCCTCTACAATGAGCAGTTCTTC,CASSFRLAGLYNEQFF
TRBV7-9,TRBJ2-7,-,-,TGTGCCAGCAGCTTAGCGCAGTTTCCAGGGATCTCCTACGAGCAGTACTTC,CASSLAQFPGISYEQYF
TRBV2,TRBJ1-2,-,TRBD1,TGTGCCAGCAGCGCTCCGGGACAGGGGCCTGGCTACACCTTC,CASSAPGQGPGYTF
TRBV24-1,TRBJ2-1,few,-,TGTGCCACCGGGTGGGGCAATGAGCAGTTCTTC,CATGWGNEQFF
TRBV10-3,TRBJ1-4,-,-,TGTGCCATCAGTGACTACTCTGCAACTAATGAAAAACTGTTTTTT,CAISDYSATNEKLFF
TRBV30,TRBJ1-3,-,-,TGTGCCCTCGGGCCTTCCTACTCTGGAAACACCATATATTTT,CALGPSYSGNTIYF
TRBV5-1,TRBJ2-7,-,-,TGCGCCAGCAGCTCGGTAGTCGGGGTCTGGGGAAGCTACGAGCAGTACTTC,CASSSVVGVWGSYEQYF
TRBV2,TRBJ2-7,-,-,TGTGCCAGCTCCGAGGACGAACCGGGCCTCGAGCAGTACTTC,CASSEDEPGLEQYF
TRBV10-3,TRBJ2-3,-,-,TGTGCCATCAGTTTTGAAGTAGGAGTCCGCACAGATACGCAGTATTTT,CAISFEVGVRTDTQYF
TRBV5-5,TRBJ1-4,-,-,TGTGCCAGCAGCATTGCAGACCTACCGAATGAAAAACTGTTTTTT,CASSIADLPNEKLFF
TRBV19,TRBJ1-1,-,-,TGTGCCAGTACCGCGGGGAACACTGAAGCTTTCTTT,CASTAGNTEAFF
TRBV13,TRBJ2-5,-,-,TGTGCCAGCAGCCCTCGGAGCGAGGAGACCCAGTACTTC,CASSPRSEETQYF
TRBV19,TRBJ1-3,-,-,TGTGCCAGTAGTCGGGGAGAAACTGGAAACACCATATATTTT,CASSRGETGNTIYF
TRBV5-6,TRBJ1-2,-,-,TGTGCCAGCAGCTCCGGAAGAACGACAGTCAACTATGGCTACACCTTC,CASSSGRTTVNYGYTF
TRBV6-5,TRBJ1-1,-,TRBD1,TGTGCCAGCAGTTACTCCGCACAGGGGCAGAACACTGAAGCTTTCTTT,CASSYSAQGQNTEAFF
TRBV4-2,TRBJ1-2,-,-,TGTGCCAGCAGCCAAGAGTTCGGGGGGCTGGGCTATGGCTACACCTTC,CASSQEFGGLGYGYTF
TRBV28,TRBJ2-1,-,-,TGTGCCAGCAGTCTCCCCGGGACCCTAAATGAGCAGTTCTTC,CASSLPGTLNEQFF
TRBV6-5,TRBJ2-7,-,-,TGTGCCAGCAGTTTGGAACACGGGGGAACCTACGAGCAGTACTTC,CASSLEHGGTYEQYF
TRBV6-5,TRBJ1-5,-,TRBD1,TGTGCCAGCAGTTTGGGGGGACAGAAGGGGGGTCAGCCCCAGCATTTT,CASSLGGQKGGQPQHF
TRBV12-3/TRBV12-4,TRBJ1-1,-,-,TGTGCCAGCAGTTTAAGCGTTACTGAAGCTTTCTTT,CASSLSVTEAFF
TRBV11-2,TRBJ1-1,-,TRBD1,TGTGCCAGCAGCTTATTTCGGGCAGGGGGCTACACTGAAGCTTTCTTT,CASSLFRAGGYTEAFF
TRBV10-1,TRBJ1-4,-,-,TGCGCCAGCAGTGCGGGGACTTCCAGGGAAAAACTGTTTTTT,CASSAGTSREKLFF
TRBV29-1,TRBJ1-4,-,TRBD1,TGCAGCGTTGACTCAGGGGGGGAAAAACTGTTTTTT,CSVDSGGEKLFF
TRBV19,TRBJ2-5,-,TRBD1,TGTGCCAGTAGCAACAGGGGGTCCCAAGAGACCCAGTACTTC,CASSNRGSQETQYF